Listed below are T cell receptor beta chains from one sample, sequenced in a study of tumor-infiltrating lymphocytes in localized non-small cell lung cancer. TCRdb keeps only in-frame clones here, not all; method: immunoSEQ multiplex PCR. The sample lists about 14,000 clones, 65% to 75% occurring once. Material for sequencing was lung tumor tissue. Receptors originate from a human donor with non-small cell lung cancer. Each CDR3 is given with its conserved first and last residue. D genes are given only for firm matches. Only part of the rows carry a size: once, few, many, or a class if the clone is expanded.

abundance,d_gene,j_gene,v_gene,CDR3aa,CDR3nt
-,TRBD2,TRBJ2-7,TRBV27,CASSFSGLAVTIYEQYF,TGTGCCAGCAGTTTTTCGGGACTAGCGGTTACTATCTACGAGCAGTACTTC
-,-,TRBJ2-7,TRBV2,CASRAAGGGKAYEQYF,TGTGCCAGCAGGGCCGCAGGAGGGGGGAAAGCCTACGAGCAGTACTTC
-,-,TRBJ1-2,TRBV4-1,CASSQASQGRGYTF,TGCGCCAGCAGCCAAGCCTCCCAGGGGCGTGGCTACACCTTC
-,TRBD1,TRBJ2-7,TRBV5-1,CASSLDGTVYEQYF,TGCGCCAGCAGCTTGGATGGGACAGTCTACGAGCAGTACTTC
-,TRBD1,TRBJ2-7,TRBV7-2,CASSLYRQGDEQYF,TGTGCCAGCAGCTTGTACCGACAGGGGGACGAGCAGTACTTC
-,TRBD1,TRBJ1-1,TRBV6-1,CASSEAGTGNTEAFF,TGTGCCAGCAGTGAAGCGGGGACAGGGAACACTGAAGCTTTCTTT
-,-,TRBJ2-6,TRBV4-1,CASSQAEPSSGANVLTF,TGCGCCAGCAGCCAAGCCGAACCAAGCTCTGGGGCCAACGTCCTGACTTTC
-,-,TRBJ1-1,TRBV11-2,CASTPRVNTEAFF,TGTGCCAGCACCCCGCGGGTGAACACTGAAGCTTTCTTT
-,TRBD1,TRBJ2-7,TRBV11-2,CASSLEGTGGPNAYEQYF,TGTGCCAGCAGCTTAGAGGGGACAGGGGGCCCTAACGCCTACGAGCAGTACTTC
-,-,TRBJ2-3,TRBV9,CASGGVGDTQYF,TGTGCCAGCGGAGGGGTGGGAGATACGCAGTATTTT
-,-,TRBJ2-3,TRBV2,CATSTDTQYF,TGTGCCACCAGCACAGATACGCAGTATTTT
once,TRBD1,TRBJ2-1,TRBV7-9,CASWDRGLAYNEQFF,TGTGCCAGCTGGGACAGGGGGCTTGCCTACAATGAGCAGTTCTTC
-,-,TRBJ1-2,TRBV7-2,CASSPGQPRGYGYTF,TGTGCCAGCAGCCCCGGACAGCCTAGGGGCTATGGCTACACCTTC
-,-,TRBJ1-1,TRBV19,CASSTPQRQLNTEAFF,TGTGCCAGTAGTACCCCCCAAAGACAGTTGAACACTGAAGCTTTCTTT
-,-,TRBJ2-3,TRBV28,CASSSRGIPKADTQYF,TGTGCCAGCAGTTCACGCGGAATTCCGAAGGCAGATACGCAGTATTTT
-,TRBD1,TRBJ2-7,TRBV28,CASSPGTGRFEYF,TGTGCCAGCAGTCCCGGGACAGGGAGGTTTGAGTACTTC
once,-,TRBJ2-1,TRBV5-1,CASSLRGAVDNEQFF,TGCGCCAGCAGCTTGAGGGGGGCGGTCGACAATGAGCAGTTCTTC
few,TRBD2,TRBJ2-7,TRBV6-5,CASSSSSGTYEQYF,TGTGCCAGCAGCTCGTCTAGCGGCACCTACGAGCAGTACTTC
medium-sized,-,TRBJ1-5,TRBV10-1,CASSENGQPQHF,TGCGCCAGCAGTGAAAACGGCCAGCCCCAGCATTTT
once,-,TRBJ2-7,TRBV7-9,CASSLATWNEQYF,TGTGCCAGCAGCTTAGCGACGTGGAACGAGCAGTACTTC
-,TRBD2,TRBJ2-3,TRBV7-3,CASSLEGSSGSYTQYF,TGTGCCAGCAGCTTAGAAGGGTCTAGCGGGAGTTATACGCAGTATTTT
few,-,TRBJ1-1,TRBV7-9,CASSLSQSTEAFF,TGTGCCAGCAGCTTATCGCAGAGCACTGAAGCTTTCTTT
-,-,TRBJ2-7,TRBV5-6,CASSPGDRAYEQYF,TGTGCCAGCAGCCCAGGCGACAGAGCCTACGAGCAGTACTTC
-,-,TRBJ2-7,TRBV5-1,CASSLGGLSYEQYF,TGCGCCAGCAGCTTGGGTGGTCTCTCCTACGAGCAGTACTTC